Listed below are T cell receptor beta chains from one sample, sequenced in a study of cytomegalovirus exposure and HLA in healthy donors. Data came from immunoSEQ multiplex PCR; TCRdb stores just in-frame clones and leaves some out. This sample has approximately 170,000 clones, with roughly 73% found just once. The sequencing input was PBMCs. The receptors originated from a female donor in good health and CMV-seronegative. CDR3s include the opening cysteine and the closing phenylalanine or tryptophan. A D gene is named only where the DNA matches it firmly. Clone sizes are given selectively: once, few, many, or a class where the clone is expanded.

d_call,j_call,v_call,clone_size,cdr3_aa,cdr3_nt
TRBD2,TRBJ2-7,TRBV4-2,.,CASSRAGTIYEQYF,TGTGCCAGCAGCCGCGCCGGGACTATCTACGAGCAGTACTTC
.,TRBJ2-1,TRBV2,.,CASQLAPDNEQFF,TGTGCCAGCCAGCTAGCCCCTGACAATGAGCAGTTCTTC
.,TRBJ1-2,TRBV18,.,CASSPAGRYGYTF,TGTGCCAGCTCACCGGCGGGTCGCTATGGCTACACCTTC
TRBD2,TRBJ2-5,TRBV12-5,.,CASASAGGDRETQYF,TGTGCTAGTGCCTCGGCGGGGGGCGATCGAGAGACCCAGTACTTC
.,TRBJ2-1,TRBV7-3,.,CASSPSGSDNEQFF,TGTGCCAGCAGCCCCTCCGGGTCAGATAATGAGCAGTTCTTC
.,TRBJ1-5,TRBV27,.,CASSLYPGGRNQPQHF,TGTGCCAGCAGTTTATATCCGGGAGGAAGGAATCAGCCCCAGCATTTT
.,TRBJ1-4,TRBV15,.,CATSRDPPVWGEANEKLFF,TGTGCCACCAGCAGAGATCCACCTGTGTGGGGGGAAGCTAATGAAAAACTGTTTTTT
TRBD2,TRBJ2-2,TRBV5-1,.,CASSLEGGRTGELFF,TGCGCCAGCAGCTTGGAGGGAGGGCGGACCGGGGAGCTGTTTTTT
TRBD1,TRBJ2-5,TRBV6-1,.,CASSGDRGQLETQYF,TGTGCCAGCAGTGGGGACAGGGGGCAGTTGGAGACCCAGTACTTC
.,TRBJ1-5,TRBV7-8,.,CASSLTGTYLQPQHF,TGTGCCAGCAGCTTAACCGGGACATACCTCCAGCCCCAGCATTTT
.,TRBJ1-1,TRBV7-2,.,CASSPPGPGTEAFF,TGTGCCAGCAGCCCGCCGGGTCCGGGCACTGAAGCTTTCTTT
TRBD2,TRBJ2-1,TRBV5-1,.,CASSLARASGRDEQFF,TGCGCCAGCAGCTTGGCTAGGGCTAGCGGGAGGGATGAGCAGTTCTTC
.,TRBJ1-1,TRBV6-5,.,CASSFLQAMNTEAFF,TGTGCCAGCAGTTTCCTACAGGCGATGAACACTGAAGCTTTCTTT
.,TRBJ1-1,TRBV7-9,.,CSSSNGWSEAFF,TGTTCCAGCAGCAACGGTTGGAGTGAAGCTTTCTTT
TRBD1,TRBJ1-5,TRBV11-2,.,CASSSTGTGVGVQPQHF,TGTGCCAGCAGCTCGACCGGGACAGGGGTGGGAGTTCAGCCCCAGCATTTT
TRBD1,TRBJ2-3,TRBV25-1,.,CASSEDRALGTDTQYF,TGTGCCAGCAGTGAGGACAGGGCATTGGGCACAGATACGCAGTATTTT
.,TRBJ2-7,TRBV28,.,CAISPYSYEQYF,TGTGCCATCAGTCCCTACTCCTACGAGCAGTACTTC
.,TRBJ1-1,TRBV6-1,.,CASSDRALMNTEAFF,TGTGCCAGCAGTGACAGGGCGCTAATGAACACTGAAGCTTTCTTT
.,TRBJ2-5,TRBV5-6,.,CATSFAGAETQYF,TGTGCCACCTCCTTCGCTGGGGCAGAGACCCAGTACTTC
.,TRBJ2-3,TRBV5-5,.,CASRWTTDTQYF,TGTGCCAGCAGATGGACAACTGATACGCAGTATTTT
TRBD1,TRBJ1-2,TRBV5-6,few,CASSLPETGQGARGYTF,TGTGCCAGCAGCTTACCCGAAACCGGACAGGGGGCACGGGGCTACACCTTC
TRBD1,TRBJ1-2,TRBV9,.,CASSVGQGQFSGYGYTF,TGTGCCAGCAGCGTAGGCCAGGGACAGTTCAGCGGCTATGGCTACACCTTC
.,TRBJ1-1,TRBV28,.,CASSLGGTPGTEAFF,TGTGCCAGCAGTTTAGGGGGGACCCCGGGGACTGAAGCTTTCTTT
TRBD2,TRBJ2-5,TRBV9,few,CASSATSGGQETQYF,TGTGCCAGCAGCGCGACTAGCGGGGGACAAGAGACCCAGTACTTC
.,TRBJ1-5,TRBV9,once,CASSGGTGISSNQPQHF,TGTGCCAGCAGCGGAGGAACAGGGATCAGTAGCAATCAGCCCCAGCATTTT
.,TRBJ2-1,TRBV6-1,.,CASRAGLSSYNEQFF,TGTGCCAGCAGGGCGGGACTGAGCTCCTACAATGAGCAGTTCTTC
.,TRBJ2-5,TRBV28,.,CASSGQPHQETQYF,TGTGCCAGCAGTGGACAGCCCCACCAAGAGACCCAGTACTTC
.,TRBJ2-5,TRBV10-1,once,CASSDPRTEETQYF,TGCGCCAGCAGTGACCCTAGGACAGAAGAGACCCAGTACTTC
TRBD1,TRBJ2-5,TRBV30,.,CAWSLNRDRGRETQYF,TGTGCCTGGAGCTTAAACCGGGACAGGGGGCGAGAGACCCAGTACTTC
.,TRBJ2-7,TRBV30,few,CAWSPQGPYEQYF,TGTGCCTGGAGTCCACAGGGACCCTACGAGCAGTACTTC
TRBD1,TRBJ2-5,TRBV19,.,CASSQIQGQGQETQYF,TGTGCCAGTAGTCAAATCCAGGGACAGGGCCAAGAGACCCAGTACTTC
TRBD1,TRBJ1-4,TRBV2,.,CASRQQGAPFEKLFF,TGTGCCAGCAGGCAACAGGGGGCGCCATTTGAAAAACTGTTTTTT
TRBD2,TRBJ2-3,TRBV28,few,CASSHTSGSGADTQYF,TGTGCCAGCAGTCATACTAGCGGGAGTGGAGCAGATACGCAGTATTTT
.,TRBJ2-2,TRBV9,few,CASSVHASAGELFF,TGTGCCAGCAGTGTCCATGCGTCGGCCGGGGAGCTGTTTTTT
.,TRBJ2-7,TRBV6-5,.,CASSYSSSALYEQYF,TGTGCCAGCAGTTACTCCTCTAGCGCTCTCTACGAGCAGTACTTC
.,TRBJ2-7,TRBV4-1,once,CASSRGGKGDEQYF,TGCGCCAGCAGCCGCGGCGGGAAGGGTGACGAGCAGTACTTC
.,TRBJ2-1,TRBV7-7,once,CASSLDHVSEQFF,TGTGCCAGCAGCTTAGATCACGTCAGTGAGCAGTTCTTC
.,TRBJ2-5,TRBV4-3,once,CASSQEGEETQYF,TGCGCCAGCAGCCAAGAAGGGGAAGAGACCCAGTACTTC
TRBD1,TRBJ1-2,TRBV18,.,CASSQGQEYGYTF,TGTGCCAGCTCACAGGGACAGGAGTATGGCTACACCTTC
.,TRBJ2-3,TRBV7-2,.,CASSPGSSRLDTQYF,TGTGCCAGCAGCCCCGGTTCCTCGCGCCTAGATACGCAGTATTTT
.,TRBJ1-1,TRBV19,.,CASSIEYRVSTEAFF,TGTGCCAGTAGTATAGAGTACAGGGTTTCCACTGAAGCTTTCTTT
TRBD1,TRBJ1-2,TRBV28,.,CASSKSNTGGTNYGYTF,TGTGCCAGCAGTAAAAGTAACACAGGGGGCACTAACTATGGCTACACCTTC
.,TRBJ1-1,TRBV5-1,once,CASSLYHTSNTEAFF,TGCGCCAGCAGCTTGTATCATACGAGTAACACTGAAGCTTTCTTT
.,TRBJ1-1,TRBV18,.,CASSLKGPGEGDTEAFF,TGTGCCAGCTCACTTAAGGGACCGGGGGAGGGGGACACTGAAGCTTTCTTT
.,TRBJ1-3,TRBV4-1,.,CASSQGPPQSGNTIYF,TGCGCCAGCAGCCAAGGGCCCCCCCAATCTGGAAACACCATATATTTT
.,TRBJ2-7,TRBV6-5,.,CASSSPAGTTYEQYF,TGTGCCAGCTCTTCCCCCGCGGGGACCACCTACGAGCAGTACTTC
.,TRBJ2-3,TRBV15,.,CAFSPGTQSTDTQYF,TGTGCCTTCAGCCCCGGGACACAAAGCACAGATACGCAGTATTTT
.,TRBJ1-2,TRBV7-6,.,CASSPSSGGGYTF,TGTGCCAGCAGCCCGAGCAGCGGAGGAGGCTACACCTTC
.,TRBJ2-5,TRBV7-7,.,CASSSGVGETQYF,TGTGCTAGCAGCTCAGGTGTTGGGGAGACCCAGTACTTC
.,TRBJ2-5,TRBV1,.,CTSSQEGLSGGAWETQYF,TGCACCAGCAGCCAAGAGGGGCTTAGCGGGGGGGCCTGGGAGACCCAGTACTTC
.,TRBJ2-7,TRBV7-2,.,CASTAQGPYEQYF,TGTGCCAGCACCGCGCAGGGGCCCTACGAGCAGTACTTC
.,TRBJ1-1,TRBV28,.,CASSLQAEAFF,TGTGCCAGCAGTTTACAGGCTGAAGCTTTCTTT
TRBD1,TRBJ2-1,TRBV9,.,CASSDRTGFYNEQFF,TGTGCCAGCAGCGACCGGACAGGGTTCTACAATGAGCAGTTCTTC